A selection of T cell receptor beta chains follows, all from one sample in a study of T cells in Graves' hyperthyroidism and ophthalmopathy. TCRdb itself ran the multiplex PCR reads through MiXCR, one entry per CDR3 protein. The table shows 490,000 or so distinct CDR3 sequences, with 40% to 50% occurring only once. The sequenced material came from peripheral blood or thyroid tissue (not recorded which). The receptor set was obtained from an adult woman with Graves' disease, either hyperthyroidism or ophthalmopathy (not recorded which). Each CDR3 is given with its conserved first and last residue. D genes are given only for firm matches. Size tells how often a clone was seen (once, few, many) or the class of an expanded clone, and some rows leave it out.

TRBJ1-4,.,.,TRBV15,CATSTRQSNEKLFF,TGTGCCACCAGCACCCGGCAGAGTAATGAAAAACTGTTTTTT
TRBJ1-1,.,.,TRBV2,CASTPVGLNTEAFF,TGTGCCAGCACACCAGTCGGATTGAACACTGAAGCTTTCTTT
TRBJ2-5,many,.,TRBV7-2,CASTSMIGARETQYF,TGTGCCAGCACCTCAATGATTGGGGCACGGGAGACCCAGTACTTC
TRBJ1-3,.,.,TRBV15,CATSKRTAGYGNTIYF,TGTGCCACCAGCAAGAGGACGGCGGGGTATGGAAACACCATATATTTT
TRBJ2-7,few,.,TRBV28,CASIGRISYEQYF,TGTGCCAGCATCGGCCGCATCTCCTACGAGCAGTACTTC
TRBJ1-4,many,.,TRBV4-2,CASSPRDHYVEKLFF,TGTGCCAGCAGCCCCAGGGACCACTATGTTGAAAAACTGTTTTTT
TRBJ1-3,many,.,TRBV25-1,CASSELGNTIYF,TGTGCCAGCAGTGAATTAGGTAACACCATATATTTT
TRBJ2-2,.,.,TRBV11-2,CASSSKGTGELFF,TGTGCCAGCAGCTCGAAGGGCACCGGGGAGCTGTTTTTT
TRBJ2-1,.,.,TRBV29-1,CSVGGRNSYNEQFF,TGCAGCGTTGGCGGGCGGAACTCCTACAATGAGCAGTTCTTC
TRBJ2-7,.,.,TRBV7-2,CASSSGQLSYEQYF,TGTGCCAGCAGCTCCGGGCAGTTATCCTACGAGCAGTACTTC
TRBJ1-3,few,.,TRBV10-3,CATPLGGVSGNTIYF,TGTGCCACCCCTTTGGGGGGTGTCTCTGGAAACACCATATATTTT
TRBJ2-2,.,TRBD2,TRBV7-7,CASPTSGRANGELFF,TGTGCTAGCCCCACTAGCGGGAGGGCCAACGGGGAGCTGTTTTTT
TRBJ1-2,.,TRBD1,TRBV2,CASRRDRTNGYTF,TGTGCCAGCAGGAGGGACAGGACGAATGGCTACACCTTC
TRBJ1-2,few,.,TRBV12-3/TRBV12-4,CASSRQDRPYGYTF,TGTGCCAGCAGCCGACAAGACAGGCCCTATGGCTACACCTTC
TRBJ2-6,many,.,TRBV9,CASSQGGASGANVLTF,TGTGCCAGCAGCCAAGGGGGGGCTTCTGGGGCCAACGTCCTGACTTTC
TRBJ1-3,few,.,TRBV10-3,CAISPSNPGGNTIYF,TGTGCCATCAGCCCATCTAATCCTGGCGGGAACACCATATATTTT
TRBJ1-2,many,TRBD1,TRBV14,CASSQGQRSMDYGYTF,TGTGCCAGCAGCCAGGGACAGAGGTCCATGGACTATGGCTACACCTTC
TRBJ2-2,.,TRBD1,TRBV6-2/TRBV6-3,CASSYRFWDSTNTGELFF,TGTGCCAGCAGTTACCGGTTTTGGGACAGCACGAACACCGGGGAGCTGTTTTTT
TRBJ1-1,many,.,TRBV7-9,CASSFGTNREAFF,TGTGCCAGCAGCTTTGGGACGAACAGGGAAGCTTTCTTT
TRBJ2-5,many,.,TRBV6-5,CASSTGFANRETQYF,TGTGCCAGCAGTACAGGGTTTGCCAACCGGGAGACCCAGTACTTC
TRBJ1-5,.,TRBD1,TRBV10-3,CAIRGQGGIQPQHF,TGTGCCATCAGGGGACAGGGTGGTATTCAGCCCCAGCATTTT
TRBJ1-1,many,.,TRBV20-1,CSVGTPNTEAFF,TGCAGTGTCGGGACACCAAACACTGAAGCTTTCTTT
TRBJ2-7,.,.,TRBV11-2,CASRTGLAEQYF,TGTGCCAGCAGAACTGGACTGGCCGAGCAGTACTTC
TRBJ1-2,.,.,TRBV14,CASSQPKILGSYTF,TGTGCCAGCAGCCAACCAAAGATTTTGGGGAGCTACACCTTC
TRBJ2-5,.,.,TRBV20-1,CSARTGRQETQYF,TGCAGTGCTAGGACGGGACGGCAAGAGACCCAGTACTTC
TRBJ1-2,.,.,TRBV19,CASSGTPNYGYTF,TGTGCCAGTAGCGGGACACCGAACTATGGCTACACCTTC
TRBJ1-1,.,.,TRBV19,CASSIPRGGSTEAFF,TGTGCCAGTAGTATACCCCGAGGGGGGAGCACTGAAGCTTTCTTT
TRBJ1-2,.,.,TRBV11-1,CASSYRRANYGYTF,TGTGCCAGCAGTTACCGCAGGGCTAACTATGGCTACACCTTC
TRBJ2-5,.,.,TRBV7-3,CASSPTARSGKETQYF,TGTGCCAGCAGCCCCACCGCGAGGAGCGGCAAAGAGACCCAGTACTTC
TRBJ2-3,.,.,TRBV10-3,CAAAQNTDTQYF,TGTGCCGCTGCGCAGAACACAGATACGCAGTATTTT
TRBJ2-5,.,.,TRBV9,CASSYGVGNVGETQYF,TGTGCCAGCAGCTACGGAGTGGGGAACGTGGGGGAGACCCAGTACTTC
TRBJ1-2,.,.,TRBV9,CASSPSPRTAANYGYTF,TGTGCCAGCAGCCCCAGCCCCCGGACAGCGGCTAACTATGGCTACACCTTC
TRBJ1-5,.,.,TRBV25-1,CASSEYGAANQPQHF,TGTGCCAGCAGTGAATATGGGGCAGCTAATCAGCCCCAGCATTTT
TRBJ2-5,.,TRBD2,TRBV6-2/TRBV6-3,CASSKIGLAAQETQYF,TGTGCCAGCAGTAAGATCGGACTAGCGGCACAAGAGACCCAGTACTTC
TRBJ2-5,.,.,TRBV7-8,CASSRTVGNQPQYF,TGTGCCAGCAGTCGGACAGTAGGGAATCAGCCCCAGTACTTC